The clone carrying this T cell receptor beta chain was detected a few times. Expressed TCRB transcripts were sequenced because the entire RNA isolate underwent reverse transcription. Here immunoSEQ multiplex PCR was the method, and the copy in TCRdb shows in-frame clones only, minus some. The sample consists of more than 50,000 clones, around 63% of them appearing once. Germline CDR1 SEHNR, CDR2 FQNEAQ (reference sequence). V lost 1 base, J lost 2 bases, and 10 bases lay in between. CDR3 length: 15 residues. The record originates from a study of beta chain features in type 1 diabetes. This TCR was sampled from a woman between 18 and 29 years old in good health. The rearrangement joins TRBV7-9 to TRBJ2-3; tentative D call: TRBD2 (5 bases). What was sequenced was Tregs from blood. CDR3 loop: CASSLGQRITDTQYF. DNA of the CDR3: TGTGCCAGCAGCTTAGGGCAGCGGATCACAGATACGCAGTATTTT.